The entry below describes one T cell receptor (beta chain). These data come from a study of cytomegalovirus exposure and HLA in healthy donors. CDR1 and CDR2 from the germline V gene are MDHEN and SYDVKM. There are 12 residues in the CDR3. V was shortened by 6 bases and J by 6 bases, with 9 bases between the two germline ends. In the PCR, 60 Vbeta and 13 Jbeta primers were used. Method: immunoSEQ multiplex PCR; TCRdb's copy keeps in-frame clones and lacks some. The repertoire holds 150,000 to 200,000 clones, roughly 80% seen once, with around 7.7% in the top ten. Sequencing was done on a sample of PBMCs. The chain recombines TRBV28 with TRBJ2-4, with D hard to call. The receptor comes from a woman aged 35 to 49 in good health and CMV-seropositive. The CDR3, as DNA: TGTGCCAGCAGCAAACTTAGAAACATTCAGTACTTC. Translated, it gives CASSKLRNIQYF.